In this sample, the clone carrying this TCR beta chain turned up many times. The V gene's germline CDR1 is SEHNR and CDR2 FQNEAQ (reference sequence). V was pared by 3 bases and J by 5 bases, with 3 bases of the junction left unmatched. The CDR3 consists of 13 residues. The data were taken from a study of T-cell memory formation after mild COVID-19. TCRdb used MiXCR to reprocess the 5' RACE reads, holding one entry per CDR3 protein. The profile shows around 150,000 distinct CDR3 sequences, roughly 15% of them singletons. What was sequenced was PBMCs or a T cell subset sorted from them (not recorded which). This receptor was identified in an adult woman who had mild COVID-19 (a few samples of this study predate the infection). Cell type and time point are not known. The chain employs TRBV7-9 and TRBJ2-7, with 8 bases fitting TRBD2. Here the CDR3 reads CASSLLAGNEQYF. CDR3 coding DNA: TGTGCCAGCAGCTTGTTAGCGGGAAACGAGCAGTACTTC.